Listed below are T cell receptor beta chains from one sample, sequenced in a study of blood T cell repertoires in COVID-19. Libraries were prepared by immunoSEQ multiplex PCR; TCRdb keeps only in-frame clonotypes and omits some of them. The table records 140,000 to 150,000 clones, around three quarters of them present only once. The sequenced material came from peripheral blood. These receptors were collected from a man aged 45 to 65 with active or convalescent COVID-19. Both conserved end residues are part of each CDR3. D genes are given only for firm matches. Some rows mark clone size as missing; the rest say once, few, many or name a class of expanded clone.

j_gene | v_gene | abundance | d_gene | CDR3aa | CDR3nt
TRBJ2-5 | TRBV13 | NA | TRBD1 | CASSYRTGQETQYF | TGTGCCAGCAGCTATCGGACAGGGCAAGAGACCCAGTACTTC
TRBJ1-6 | TRBV25-1 | few | NA | CASSDPGRGPNSPLHF | TGTGCCAGCAGTGATCCCGGCAGGGGCCCGAATTCACCCCTCCACTTT
TRBJ1-1 | TRBV28 | NA | NA | CASSWTTGLTEAFF | TGTGCCAGCAGCTGGACCACAGGGCTCACTGAAGCTTTCTTT
TRBJ2-5 | TRBV3-1/TRBV3-2 | NA | TRBD2 | CASSRTSGTSGQETQYF | TGTGCCAGCAGCCGGACGTCCGGGACTAGCGGCCAAGAGACCCAGTACTTC
TRBJ1-1 | TRBV5-1 | NA | NA | CASSANPRDTEAFF | TGCGCCAGCAGCGCTAACCCCCGGGACACTGAAGCTTTCTTT
TRBJ2-5 | TRBV11-3 | NA | TRBD2 | CASSSGTSSLETQYF | TGTGCCAGCAGCTCCGGGACTAGCTCTCTGGAGACCCAGTACTTC
TRBJ2-2 | TRBV27 | NA | TRBD2 | CASSTGTRGTGELFF | TGTGCCAGCAGTACCGGGACTAGGGGCACCGGGGAGCTGTTTTTT
TRBJ2-2 | TRBV10-3 | many | TRBD1 | CAITGTGAGELFF | TGTGCCATCACCGGGACAGGGGCCGGGGAGCTGTTTTTT
TRBJ2-1 | TRBV11-2 | few | TRBD2 | CASSRLAGAFDEQFF | TGTGCCAGCAGCCGTCTAGCGGGAGCCTTCGATGAGCAGTTCTTC
TRBJ2-7 | TRBV10-3 | NA | TRBD1 | CAISEATGDEQYF | TGTGCCATCAGTGAGGCCACAGGGGACGAGCAGTACTTC
TRBJ1-1 | TRBV19 | NA | TRBD1 | CASSLGERQGAHGFF | TGTGCCAGTAGTCTCGGAGAACGACAGGGGGCGCATGGTTTCTTT
TRBJ1-1 | TRBV19 | NA | NA | CASSDRGNTEAFF | TGTGCCAGTAGCGATCGGGGAAACACTGAAGCTTTCTTT
TRBJ1-1 | TRBV7-3 | few | NA | CASSSSGPPINTEAFF | TGTGCCAGCAGCTCTTCTGGGCCTCCCATTAATACTGAAGCTTTCTTT
TRBJ2-1 | TRBV29-1 | NA | NA | CSAMGHLEEFF | TGCAGCGCTATGGGACACCTGGAAGAGTTCTTC
TRBJ2-7 | TRBV24-1 | NA | TRBD1 | CATSDSRFYKGQSYYEQYF | TGTGCCACCAGTGATTCCCGCTTCTATAAGGGACAGAGTTACTACGAGCAGTACTTC
TRBJ1-2 | TRBV11-2 | NA | NA | CASSPGWRDYGYTF | TGTGCCAGCAGCCCAGGGTGGAGGGACTATGGCTACACCTTC
TRBJ2-5 | TRBV10-2 | NA | TRBD2 | CASSESVGGETQYF | TGCGCCAGCAGTGAGTCCGTCGGGGGGGAGACCCAGTACTTC